The source of this T cell receptor beta chain is a study of cytomegalovirus exposure and HLA in healthy donors (dated by TCRdb to 2015 to 2018). About the study as a whole: An earlier analysis of fewer than 750 of the donors reported 250 to 350 Gb of sequence data and 117 million unique TCR beta sequences obtained from approximately 180 million T cells. Around 300 gigabases of sequencing data and tens of millions of unique TCR sequences were included in an early release covering around 650 HLA-typed donors. Of the 300 to 400 genotyped donors, 81% fell in the genetic ancestry cluster associated with self-reported Caucasian donors. The study aimed to test whether cataloging public T cell receptors could reveal signatures of past pathogen exposure. The study used immunosequencing to profile the T cell repertoires of under 700 subjects and linked those repertoires to cytomegalovirus serostatus. In addition to the first cohort of approximately 670 subjects, a separate validation cohort of under 150 different subjects was used. To predict cytomegalovirus infection status, the study combined high-throughput TCR immunosequencing, statistical association of individual TCRs with disease status, and machine learning. In a later analysis, previously published TCR beta repertoires from 666 donors were re-analyzed and high-resolution HLA genotyping was added so that TCR occurrence patterns could be studied. Rather than using new phenotypic data, the later analysis identified candidate immune exposures from TCR beta sequences and from how often those sequences occurred across donors. In an earlier analysis of a few hundred of the donors, high-throughput TCR beta sequencing was used to judge whether each TCR beta V gene segment behaved as functional or pseudogenic. Alongside the repertoire data, information on donor age, sex, ethnicity and CMV serostatus was compiled. A later genetic analysis used genome-wide SNP genotypes for about 55% of the 666 donors, treating that subset as a discovery cohort. Every repertoire in the discovery cohort had been generated on one and the same sequencing platform. Class I and class II HLA loci were covered by the typing at four-digit resolution. The number of typed donors differed by locus: about 629-630 for A, B, C, DRB1 and DQB1; 522 for DQA1; about 600 for DPA1; and some 450 for DPB1. Several DR-DQ haplotypes were handled as single units for association and clustering, since linkage in the cohort was strong. Among 398 genotyped donors of the cohort, an average of around 240,000 unique TCR beta nucleotide sequences were sequenced per donor, around a sixth of them non-productive. Beyond this particular receptor, the publication reports: An earlier analysis of several hundred of the donors showed that most TCR beta V segments appeared in productive rearrangements either about 87% or about 30% of the time, which broadly matched IMGT annotations. Presence/absence analyses assumed roughly uniform sequencing depth across donors, an assumption that may not hold. In this cohort, only TCR beta chains were sequenced, and detectable features were limited by the absence of alpha or paired-chain data. Across donors, most TCR sequences were observed very rarely, whereas some public TCRs were present in many individuals. According to a later analysis, parvovirus B19, influenza, CMV and Epstein-Barr virus appeared linked to several top co-occurrence clusters. Because HLA typing was missing for some donors at each locus, association tests included only the typed subset. In a later analysis, most CMV-associated TCR beta chains were found to appear HLA-restricted, with HLA associations seemingly driven largely by CMV exposure. The classifier was reported to diagnose cytomegalovirus status with high specificity and sensitivity in both the original cohort and the validation cohort. A cluster of highly shared sequence variants was judged likely to be a technical artifact of the sequencing pipeline. The study gave a list of 150 to 200 TCR beta chains associated with cytomegalovirus. According to a later genetic analysis, donors in an Asian-associated ancestry cluster had fewer N-insertions in productive TCRs than the approximately 670-donor mean. In a later analysis, more than 15,000 TCR beta sequences were associated with specific HLA alleles at a false discovery rate of 0.05. According to the authors, the approach could potentially be generalized to other disease states and immunological phenotypes. For the cohort, immune exposure information was limited to CMV serostatus. An association between a missense DCLRE1C variant and V-gene and J-gene trimming of TCR beta chains was found in a later genetic analysis and replicated in an independent cohort. In a later analysis, TCR association rates were found to vary across HLA loci, with the most associated TCRs seen for DRB1 alleles and the fewest for HLA-C alleles. In vitro tests confirmed that a few of the cytomegalovirus-associated TCR beta chains recognize cytomegalovirus antigens. Correlated functional status among segregating V segments might reflect linkage disequilibrium, but an unknown experimental factor could not be ruled out. A further reported finding was that TCR beta sequences accurately predicted the HLA-A and HLA-B alleles for most subjects in the first cohort. When HLA alleles, especially DR and DQ, strongly co-occurred, attributing TCR associations to individual alleles was difficult. The earlier analysis of 450 to 700 of the donors excluded over 15 rarely observed V segments, including chromosome 9 orphons, because counts were too low. In a later analysis, HLA-associated TCR beta chains showed more clonal expansion and lower generation probabilities than non-associated chains that were equally common.

The cohort was made up of approximately 700 healthy bone marrow donors. At the time of sampling, every cohort member was nominally healthy, though immune exposures that went unrecorded were likely present. The donor was CMV seropositive and was included in the group of around 300 seropositive cohort members. A peripheral blood sample was provided by each donor, and peripheral blood mononuclear cells were used for TCR beta sequencing. Genomic DNA extraction from the blood cell samples was performed with the Qiagen DNeasy Blood Extraction Kit. The receptor library was made with the immunoSEQ multiplex PCR assay. The multiplex PCR relied on a mix of 60 forward primers for TCR Vbeta segments and 13 reverse primers for TCR Jbeta segments. A multiplex PCR assay on genomic DNA amplified the CDR3 region of rearranged TCR beta genes. The amplified TCR beta libraries were sequenced on the Illumina HiSeq System as 87-base-pair reads. The study's processing was this. A later analysis counted approximately 84 million unique TCR beta chains across the 690 or so repertoires, and approximately 11 million of these chains were shared by at least two donors. Raw reads were error-corrected and collapsed into unique sequences by a nearest-neighbor algorithm in which closely related sequences were merged to remove PCR and sequencing errors. CDR3 sequences were aligned to IMGT reference sequences to assign V, D and J gene segments. Each retained sequence needed at least a six-nucleotide match to both a V gene segment and a J gene segment. A rearrangement was called productive if the CDR3 had no stop codons and remained in frame with V and J, and every other rearrangement was called non-productive. CDR3 was defined according to IMGT convention as the region running from the second conserved V-encoded cysteine to the conserved J-encoded phenylalanine. The earlier analysis of a few hundred of the donors excluded any sequence lacking an unambiguous match to a single V gene segment. An earlier analysis of 550 to 650 of the donors classified V segments as functional when productive rearrangements were above 56.7% and as segregating when the standard deviation between donors was above 5%. A statistical classification framework was developed to diagnose cytomegalovirus status using the catalog of TCR beta chain sequences. In a later analysis, TCR nucleotide sequences were compared against IMGT/GENE-DB human TR gene sequences so that V and J genes could be assigned. The TCRdist pipeline was used in a later analysis to assign CDR3 sequences and most-parsimonious VDJ recombination scenarios. In a later analysis, each TCR beta chain was defined by its CDR3 amino acid sequence together with its V-gene family, and reads lacking a unique V-gene family were excluded. A later analysis removed roughly 590 highly shared, low-generation-probability nucleotide sequences to deal with suspected cross-contamination and a sequencing artifact. For each public chain, a later analysis derived a clonal expansion index from normalized ranks of inferred template counts within each repertoire. In a later analysis, generation probabilities were computed using a VDJ recombination model fitted to out-of-frame rearrangements, and the results were checked against IGoR. A later analysis scored TCR-TCR, TCR-HLA and TCR-CMV co-occurrence with hypergeometric tests, applying a repertoire-size bias correction to TCR pairs. False discovery rates were estimated in a later analysis by permuting HLA or CMV assignments 20 times. A later analysis grouped co-occurring TCRs with DBSCAN, adding TCRdist sequence similarity when clustering within HLA-allele-positive subsets. Co-occurrence clustering excluded repertoires with fewer than 30,000 or more than 120,000 public chains, plus five with anomalous nucleotide sharing. The source is immuneACCESS, and TCRdb retained only in-frame sequences with V and J called. Part of the clones is not carried over; for the studies checked, unresolved V genes explain less than half of this, and the remainder is unexplained. V, J and clone size were drawn from that table, and D and trimming were deduced from the DNA. The sample contains 100,000 to 120,000 clones, roughly 80% of them found a single time. The ten largest clones capture less than 7.5% of the sample.

About this clone itself: The antigen this receptor binds is unknown. One base away there is no much larger clone; base qualities are not given.

This clonotype was sampled from a man aged 25 to 40 in good health and CMV-seropositive. What was sequenced was PBMCs.

The CDR3 region reads CASSVEQGFQPQHF. DNA sequence: TGTGCCAGCAGCGTAGAACAGGGTTTTCAGCCCCAGCATTTT. This sequence uses TRBV9 and TRBJ1-5; TRBD1 is perhaps the D gene, given 6 matching bases. CDR1 and CDR2 are read off the germline V gene as SGDLS and YYNGEE. Inclusive of the bounding cysteine and phenylalanine, the CDR3 is 14 residues long. The only DNA kept is the CDR3, 42 bases in frame from the first base. The junction shows trimming of 0 bases on V and 6 bases on J, plus 10 bases between the germline ends.